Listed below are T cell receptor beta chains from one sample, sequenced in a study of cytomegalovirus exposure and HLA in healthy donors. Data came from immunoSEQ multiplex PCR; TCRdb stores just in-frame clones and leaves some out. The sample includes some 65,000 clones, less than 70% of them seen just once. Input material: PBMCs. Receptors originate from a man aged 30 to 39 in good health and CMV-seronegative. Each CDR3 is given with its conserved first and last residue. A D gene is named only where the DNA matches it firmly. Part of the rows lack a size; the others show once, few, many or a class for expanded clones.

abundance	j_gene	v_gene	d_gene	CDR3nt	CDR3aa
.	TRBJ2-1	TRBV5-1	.	TGCGCCAGCAGCCAGGGGTTGGGGCAACCCGCCTACAATGAGCAGTTCTTC	CASSQGLGQPAYNEQFF
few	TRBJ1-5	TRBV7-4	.	TGTGCCAGCAGCTTCGAATATCAAGGGGTAAAGGGCAATCAGCCCCAGCATTTT	CASSFEYQGVKGNQPQHF
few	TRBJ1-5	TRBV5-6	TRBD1	TGTGCCAGCAGCCAACGACAGGGGGCCCTCAATCAGCCCCAGCATTTT	CASSQRQGALNQPQHF
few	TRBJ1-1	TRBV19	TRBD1	TGTGCCACCAAAGCCTGGGACAGGGAAGCTTTCTTT	CATKAWDREAFF
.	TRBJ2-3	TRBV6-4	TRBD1	TGTGCCAGCAGACCGGGACAGAGCACAGATACGCAGTATTTT	CASRPGQSTDTQYF
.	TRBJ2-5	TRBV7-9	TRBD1	TGTGCCAGCAGCCTGCCGGGACAGAAGGTCAGAGAGCAGTACTTC	CASSLPGQKVREQYF
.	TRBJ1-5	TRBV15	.	TGTGCCACCAGCAGTCGGGGCAATCAGCCCCAGCATTTT	CATSSRGNQPQHF
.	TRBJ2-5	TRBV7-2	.	TGTGCCAGCAGCCGTTCCGGGAGCCAAGAGACCCAGTACTTC	CASSRSGSQETQYF
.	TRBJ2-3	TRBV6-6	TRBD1	TGTGCCAGCAGCCACAGGGGGAACACAGATACGCAGTATTTT	CASSHRGNTDTQYF
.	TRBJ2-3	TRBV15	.	TGTGCCACCAGGACTGTTTCCCCAGATACGCAGTATTTT	CATRTVSPDTQYF
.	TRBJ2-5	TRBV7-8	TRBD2	TGTGCCAGCAGCTTAGGAGTCGGGGGGAGAGAGACCCAGTACTTC	CASSLGVGGRETQYF
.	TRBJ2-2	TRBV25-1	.	TGTGCCAGCAGTGAATATAGTACGCTACCCTACGGGGAGCTGTTTTTT	CASSEYSTLPYGELFF
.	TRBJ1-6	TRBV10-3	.	TGTGCCATCAGTGAGATGGGACAACACTATAATTCACCCCTCCACTTT	CAISEMGQHYNSPLHF
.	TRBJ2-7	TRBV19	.	TGTGCCAGCACCTCACAAGGGGCCTACGAGCAGTACTTC	CASTSQGAYEQYF
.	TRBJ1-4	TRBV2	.	TGTGCCAGCAGTGGGACAGCAACCGAAAAACTGTTTTTT	CASSGTATEKLFF
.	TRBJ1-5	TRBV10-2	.	TGCGCCAGCAGTGTCTACAGGGCGGAGGATCAGCCCCAGCATTTT	CASSVYRAEDQPQHF
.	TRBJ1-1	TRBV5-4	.	TGTGCCAGCTCTCCGGGCCTGGTGGGGAGGGCTGAAGCTTTCTTT	CASSPGLVGRAEAFF
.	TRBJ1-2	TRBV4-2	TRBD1	TGTGCCAGCAGCCAGGAGGGACAGGGGACGGGCTATGGCTACACCTTC	CASSQEGQGTGYGYTF
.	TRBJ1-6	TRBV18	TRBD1	TGTGCCAGCTCACCAATACCACCCAGGGGGCAGTCACCCCTCCACTTT	CASSPIPPRGQSPLHF
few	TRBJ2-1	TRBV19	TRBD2	TGTGCCAGTAGTGTCGGACTAGCGGGGGCCTACAATGAGCAGTTCTTC	CASSVGLAGAYNEQFF
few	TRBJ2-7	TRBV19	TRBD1	TGTGCCAGTAGTGAAGGACAGGGTACCTACGAGCAGTACTTC	CASSEGQGTYEQYF
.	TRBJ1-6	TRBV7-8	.	TGTGCCAGCAGCTTAGGCTTCGGGGGTTCTAATTCACCCCTCCACTTT	CASSLGFGGSNSPLHF
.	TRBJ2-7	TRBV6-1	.	TGTGCCAGCAGTGTGGCAGGGGATCTCTACGAGCAGTACTTC	CASSVAGDLYEQYF
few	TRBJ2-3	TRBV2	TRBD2	TGTGCCAGCAGTGACCCTAGCGGGGGGGTTGGGGATACGCAGTATTTT	CASSDPSGGVGDTQYF
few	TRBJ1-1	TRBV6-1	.	TGTGCCAGCAGTTTACAATTCGGGGACACTGAAGCTTTCTTT	CASSLQFGDTEAFF
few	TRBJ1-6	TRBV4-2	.	TGTGCCAGCAGCCGACTCGATGTTTCACCCCTCCACTTT	CASSRLDVSPLHF
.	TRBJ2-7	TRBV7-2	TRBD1	TGTGCCAGCAGCCAGACAGGGTTCTCCTACGAGCAGTACTTC	CASSQTGFSYEQYF
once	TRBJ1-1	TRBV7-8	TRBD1	TGTGCCAGCAGCTTGGGACAGGGGAACACTGAAGCTTTCTTT	CASSLGQGNTEAFF
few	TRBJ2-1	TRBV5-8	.	TGTGCCAGCCCCCTGGCGGGGAATGAGCAGTTCTTC	CASPLAGNEQFF
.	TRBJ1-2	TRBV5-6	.	TGTGCCAGCAGCTTGGCTCAGGACAGACTCTATGGCTACACCTTC	CASSLAQDRLYGYTF
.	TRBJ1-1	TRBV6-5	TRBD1	TGTGCCAGCAGTCGGGACAGGGGGGACACTGAAGCTTTCTTT	CASSRDRGDTEAFF
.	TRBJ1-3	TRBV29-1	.	TGCAGCGTTGTCGGCGGCTTTGGAAACACCATATATTTT	CSVVGGFGNTIYF
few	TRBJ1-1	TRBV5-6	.	TGTGCCAGCAGCGAATCGCGCACTGAAGCTTTCTTT	CASSESRTEAFF
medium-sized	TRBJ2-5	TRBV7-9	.	TGTGCCAGCAGCCAAACTACCCCCGGAGAGACCCAGTACTTC	CASSQTTPGETQYF
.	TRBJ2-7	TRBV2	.	TGTGCCAGCCTATCACGGGGTAAATCCTACGAGCAGTACTTC	CASLSRGKSYEQYF
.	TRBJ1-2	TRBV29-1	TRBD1	TGCAGCGTTAATGACTGGGGACAGGGGCTAATCGGAAACTATGGCTACACCTTC	CSVNDWGQGLIGNYGYTF
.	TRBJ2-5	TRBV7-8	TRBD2	TGTGCCAGCAGCCCCCAGCTAGCGGCTCAAGAGACCCAGTACTTC	CASSPQLAAQETQYF
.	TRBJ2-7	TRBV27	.	TGTGCCAGCAGTTTAAGAGCTAGCTCCTCCTACGAGCAGTACTTC	CASSLRASSSYEQYF
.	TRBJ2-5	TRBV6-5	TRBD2	TGTGCCAGCAGTAGGACTAGCGGGGGGTCAGAGACCCAGTACTTC	CASSRTSGGSETQYF
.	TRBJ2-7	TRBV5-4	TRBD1	TGTGCCAGCAGTCTAGACAGGGTAGGATCCTACGAGCAGTACTTC	CASSLDRVGSYEQYF
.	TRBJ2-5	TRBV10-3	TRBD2	TGTGCCATCAGTGAGCAAGGACTAGCGGGGTCCGGGGAGACCCAGTACTTC	CAISEQGLAGSGETQYF
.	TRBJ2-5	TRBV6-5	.	TGTGCCAGCAGTTACGTCAGGGGAGAGACCCAGTACTTC	CASSYVRGETQYF
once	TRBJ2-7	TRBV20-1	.	TGCAGTGTCCGGGACACCGAAAAGCAGTACTTC	CSVRDTEKQYF
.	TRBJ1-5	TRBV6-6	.	TGTGCCAGCAGTGCCAAGAAGGGGTCGAGCAATCAGCCCCAGCATTTT	CASSAKKGSSNQPQHF
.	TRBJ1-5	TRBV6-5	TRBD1	TGTGCCAGCAGCTACTTAAGGGACAGGGTGGGTCAGCCCCAGCATTTT	CASSYLRDRVGQPQHF
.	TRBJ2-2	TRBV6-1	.	TGTGCCAGCAGTGAACGGCAGGGCAGAACCGGGGAGCTGTTTTTT	CASSERQGRTGELFF
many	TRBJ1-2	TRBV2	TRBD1	TGTGCCAGCAGTGAATGGGCCAGGGGGAATGGCTACACCTTC	CASSEWARGNGYTF
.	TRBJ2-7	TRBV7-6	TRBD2	TGTGCCAGCAGCTTAATAGGGGAGGGCTACGAGCAGTACTTC	CASSLIGEGYEQYF
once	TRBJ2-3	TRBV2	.	TGTGCCAGCAGTGAAATGAGGGATACGCAGTATTTT	CASSEMRDTQYF
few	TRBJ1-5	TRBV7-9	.	TGTGCCAGCAGCTTAGACCATCGGGCCCAGCATTTT	CASSLDHRAQHF
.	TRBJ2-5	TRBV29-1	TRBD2	TGCAGCGTTGTACCCCAGCGGGGGGGCTTGGTTCCAGAGACCCAGTACTTC	CSVVPQRGGLVPETQYF
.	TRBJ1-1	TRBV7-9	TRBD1	TGTGCCAGCAGCCCCTCGACAGGGTCGAACACTGAAGCTTTCTTT	CASSPSTGSNTEAFF
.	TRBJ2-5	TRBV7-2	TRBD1	TGTGCCAGCAGGTCCGGGACAGGGGGATCCGAGACCCAGTACTTC	CASRSGTGGSETQYF
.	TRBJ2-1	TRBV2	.	TGTGCCAGCTCCGAGGAGGCCCCCCCTAATGAGCAGTTCTTC	CASSEEAPPNEQFF
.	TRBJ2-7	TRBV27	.	TGTGCCAGCAGCCAGTGGCAGGGCTACGAGCAGTACTTC	CASSQWQGYEQYF
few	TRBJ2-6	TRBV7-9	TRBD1	TGTGCCAGCAGCCCGACAGGGATTGTATCTGGGGCCAACGTCCTGACTTTC	CASSPTGIVSGANVLTF
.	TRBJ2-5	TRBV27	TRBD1	TGTGCCAGCAGTTTAGGGACAGGTCGAGTGCAGTACTTC	CASSLGTGRVQYF